What follows is one T cell receptor (beta chain) and its context. Its antigen is unknown. Per-base quality was not reported, and no clone a single base away is much larger than it. Library creation used the immunoSEQ multiplex PCR assay. For the multiplex PCR, a mixture combining 60 forward primers for TCR Vbeta segments and 13 reverse primers for TCR Jbeta segments was used. The CDR3 region of rearranged TCR beta genes was amplified from genomic DNA by a multiplex PCR assay. On the Illumina HiSeq System, the amplified TCR beta libraries were sequenced as 87-base-pair reads. As for the original processing: A later analysis counted approximately 74 million unique TCR beta chains across the 640 or so repertoires, and around 9.9 million of these chains were shared by at least two donors. To remove PCR and sequencing errors, raw reads were error-corrected and collapsed into unique sequences using a nearest-neighbor algorithm that merged closely related sequences. V, D and J gene segments were assigned by aligning CDR3 sequences to IMGT reference sequences. For a sequence to be retained, at least a six-nucleotide match to both a V gene segment and a J gene segment was required. Rearrangements were classified as productive when the CDR3 lacked stop codons and remained in frame with V and J, and all other rearrangements were classified as non-productive. Following IMGT convention, CDR3 was defined as the stretch from the second conserved V-encoded cysteine to the conserved J-encoded phenylalanine. The earlier analysis of some 550 of the donors excluded any sequence lacking an unambiguous match to a single V gene segment. In an earlier analysis of approximately 550 of the donors, V segments were called functional above 56.7% productive rearrangements and were called segregating when the between-donor standard deviation exceeded 5%. A statistical classification framework was built for diagnosing cytomegalovirus status from the catalog of TCR beta chain sequences. In a later analysis, TCR nucleotide sequences were compared against IMGT/GENE-DB human TR gene sequences so that V and J genes could be assigned. A later analysis assigned CDR3 sequences and most-parsimonious VDJ recombination scenarios with the TCRdist pipeline. A later analysis defined each TCR beta chain by its CDR3 amino acid sequence plus V-gene family, and excluded reads lacking a unique V-gene family. As a way to deal with suspected cross-contamination and a sequencing artifact, a later analysis dropped nearly 600 nucleotide sequences that were highly shared and had low generation probability. In a later analysis, a clonal expansion index for each public chain was calculated from normalized within-repertoire ranks of inferred template counts. In a later analysis, generation probabilities were computed with a VDJ recombination model fitted to out-of-frame rearrangements, and the resulting probabilities were checked against IGoR. A later analysis scored TCR-TCR, TCR-HLA and TCR-CMV co-occurrence with hypergeometric tests, applying a repertoire-size bias correction to TCR pairs. False discovery rates were estimated in a later analysis by permuting HLA or CMV assignments 20 times. A later analysis grouped co-occurring TCRs with DBSCAN, adding TCRdist sequence similarity when clustering within HLA-allele-positive subsets. Co-occurrence clustering excluded repertoires with fewer than 30,000 or more than 120,000 public chains, plus five with anomalous nucleotide sharing. TCRdb obtained this table from immuneACCESS and retained in-frame rearrangements with V and J assigned. These tables miss some clones; where compared with another copy, unresolved V genes account for less than half of the shortfall, and the remainder is unexplained. That table gives V, J and clone size, and the DNA gave D and trimming. For this sample there are 250,000 to 350,000 clones; around 66% appear just once. The top ten hold 2% to 2.5% of the sample.

In total, just over 650 healthy bone marrow donors made up the cohort. All cohort members were sampled while nominally healthy, although unrecorded immune exposures were likely present. The donor was CMV seronegative and belonged to the group of around 350 seronegative cohort members. A peripheral blood sample was provided by each donor, and peripheral blood mononuclear cells were used for TCR beta sequencing. Genomic DNA was extracted from the blood cell samples with the Qiagen DNeasy Blood Extraction Kit. This entry is derived from a study of cytomegalovirus exposure and HLA in healthy donors (dated by TCRdb to the late 2010s). Study-level background: An earlier analysis of under 600 of the donors reported 276 Gb of sequence data and 120 million or so unique TCR beta sequences from about 200 million T cells. An early release that covered about 600 HLA-typed donors contained 300 to 350 gigabases of sequencing data and tens of millions of unique TCR sequences. The genetic ancestry cluster associated with self-reported Caucasian donors included 81% of the roughly 400 genotyped donors. The study was designed to test whether signatures of past pathogen exposure could be identified by cataloging public T cell receptors. The study profiled the T cell repertoires of about 720 subjects by immunosequencing and related them to cytomegalovirus serostatus. Besides the first cohort of under 700 subjects, a separate validation cohort made up of over a hundred different subjects was used. The study combined high-throughput TCR immunosequencing, statistical association of individual TCRs with disease status, and machine learning to predict cytomegalovirus infection status. A later analysis re-examined previously published TCR beta repertoires from roughly 720 donors and added high-resolution HLA genotyping to investigate patterns of TCR occurrence. In the later analysis, no new phenotypic data were used to find candidate immune exposures; instead, reliance was placed on TCR beta sequences and their occurrence across donors. An earlier analysis of around 540 of the donors applied high-throughput TCR beta sequencing to assess whether each TCR beta V gene segment acted as functional or pseudogenic. Donor age, sex, ethnicity and CMV serostatus were compiled alongside the repertoire data. Genome-wide SNP genotypes for about 60% of the 666 donors were used in a later genetic analysis, which treated that subset as a discovery cohort. All discovery cohort repertoires had been generated on a single sequencing platform. HLA typing covered class I and class II loci at four-digit resolution. Typing coverage differed by locus: A, B, C, DRB1 and DQB1 were typed in roughly 620-640 donors, DQA1 in about 500, DPA1 in some 600, and DPB1 in just under 480. Because of strong linkage in the cohort, roughly five DR-DQ haplotypes were treated as single units for association and clustering. Among 398 genotyped donors of the cohort, an average of around 220,000 unique TCR beta nucleotide sequences was sequenced per donor, of which about 19% were non-productive. The paper as a whole reports these results and caveats: Broadly in line with IMGT annotations, most TCR beta V segments showed up in productive rearrangements about 90% or about 30% of the time in an earlier analysis of a few hundred of the donors. In a later genetic analysis, fewer N-insertions in productive TCRs were reported among donors in an Asian-associated ancestry cluster than the approximately 630-donor mean. A group of highly shared sequence variants was considered likely to be a technical artifact of the sequencing pipeline. The cohort was sequenced for TCR beta chains only, and without alpha or paired-chain data the features that could be detected were limited. A further reported finding was that TCR beta sequences accurately predicted the HLA-A and HLA-B alleles for most subjects in the first cohort. In vitro tests confirmed that a few of the cytomegalovirus-associated TCR beta chains recognize cytomegalovirus antigens. Around 16 rarely observed V segments, including chromosome 9 orphons, were excluded from the earlier analysis of just under 600 of the donors because counts were too low. In a later analysis, several top co-occurrence clusters were reported to appear linked to parvovirus B19, influenza, CMV and Epstein-Barr virus. A later analysis associated 15,000 to 20,000 TCR beta sequences with specific HLA alleles at a false discovery rate of 0.05. A later genetic analysis associated a missense DCLRE1C variant with V-gene and J-gene trimming of TCR beta chains, and an independent cohort replicated the association. Correlated functional status among segregating V segments might be attributable to linkage disequilibrium, but an unknown experimental factor could not be ruled out. The authors suggested that the approach could potentially be generalized to other disease states and immunological phenotypes. Roughly uniform sequencing depth across donors was assumed in presence/absence analyses, although this assumption may not hold. In a later analysis, TCR association rates were found to vary across HLA loci, with the most associated TCRs seen for DRB1 alleles and the fewest for HLA-C alleles. Because HLA typing was missing for some donors at each locus, association tests included only the typed subset. According to a later analysis, most CMV-associated TCR beta chains appeared to be HLA-restricted, and the HLA associations seemed to be driven largely by CMV exposure. A total of 150 or so TCR beta chains were listed by the study as associated with cytomegalovirus. Cytomegalovirus status was reported to be diagnosed by the classifier with high specificity and sensitivity in both the original and validation cohorts. Compared with equally common non-associated chains, HLA-associated TCR beta chains in a later analysis were more clonally expanded and had lower generation probabilities. Most TCR sequences were observed very rarely across donors, whereas some public TCRs were present in many individuals. For the cohort, immune exposure information was limited to CMV serostatus. The 87-base-pair reads could not distinguish some IMGT-functional V segments, including TRBV6-2 and TRBV6-3, so those segments were excluded. Assigning TCR associations to individual alleles was difficult when HLA alleles, especially DR and DQ, strongly co-occurred.

V trim: 3 bases; J trim: 9 bases; unmatched bases: 16. From its cysteine to its phenylalanine, the CDR3 spans 17 amino acids. CDR3 DNA is the only sequence kept; it has 51 bases, read in frame from the first base. The CDR1 and CDR2 encoded by the germline V gene are MDHEN and SYDVKM. The rearranged segments are TRBV28 and TRBJ2-1; 8 central bases correspond to TRBD2. Sequencing was carried out using PBMCs. The receptor was derived from a female donor in good health and CMV-seronegative. Here is the DNA: TGTGCCAGCAGTTTGAGGTTTGATGGCGGGAGGTATTTTGAGCAGTTCTTC. Its amino acids are CASSLRFDGGRYFEQFF.